This entry is about one T cell receptor (beta chain). Germline loops: CDR1 MGHRA, CDR2 YSYEKL. The junction had 14 bases not matched to a gene; V was cut back by 4 bases and J by 4 bases. The CDR3 is 17 amino acids. Produced via immunoSEQ multiplex PCR; TCRdb's table is partial and in-frame only. The data contain about 17,000 clones, approximately 80% of them seen just once; the ten biggest clones take up 30% to 40%. The data derive from a study of T cell clones after liver transplantation. Study in general: A pre-transplant mixed lymphocyte reaction with TCRbeta sequencing defined graft-donor-reactive clones followed in post-transplant blood. Patients counted as tolerant after at least one year off all immunosuppression, enzymes not exceeding twice normal.

The starting material was CD8+ T cells from blood, obtained around 48 months after liver transplant. This TCR was recovered from a human patient who received a liver transplant. Some T cells may originate from the graft donor. The V gene is TRBV4-1, the J gene TRBJ2-3; 7 bases agree with TRBD2. CDR3 DNA sequence: TGCGCCAGCAGCCTCGCTCCCCAGCGGGAACGAGCAGATACGCAGTATTTT. Protein product: CASSLAPQRERADTQYF.